This T cell receptor beta chain is from a study of metastatic and nonmetastatic thyroid tumors. About the study: Where malignant and benign thyroid patients were concerned, repertoires were compared across blood and tumor or nodule tissue.

Ahead of thyroid surgery, no patient had received treatment of any kind. Original handling: In papillary thyroid cancer, a distant-metastasis classifier was built using CDR3 differences across clinicopathological groups. With MiXCR, TCRdb reprocessed the PCR reads. What appears here as the V and J calls and clone size reflects TCRdb's work, not the paper's. The sample carries tens of thousands of clones, approximately 20% recorded once. This clone has just a few counts. As yet, its antigen is unknown. Study-wide points: For both blood and tumor, malignant thyroid tumors reportedly showed significantly higher TCR beta diversity than benign nodules did.

Between the trimmed V and J ends, which lost 0 bases and 9 bases, there was a span of 16 bases. This CDR3 region has 15 residues. Per germline, CDR1 SGHRS and CDR2 YFSETQ. The TCR was taken from a male donor with papillary thyroid cancer or a benign thyroid nodule (not recorded which). Some clones in this sample may be carry-over from other donors' samples. The chain couples TRBV5-1 to TRBJ2-1; D may be TRBD1 or TRBD2 (5 bases each). The source material was blood. The CDR3 DNA sequence: TGCGCCAGCAGCTTGGAAGAGTCGGGGCGTGGTGAGCAGTTCTTC. It specifies CASSLEESGRGEQFF. Drawing the rest from reference TRBV5-1 and TRBJ2-1, the complete variable domain is KAGVTQTPRYLIKTRGQQVTLSCSPISGHRSVSWYQQTPGQGLQFLFEYFSETQRNKGNFPGRFSGRQFSNSRSEMNVSTLELGDSALYLCASSLEESGRGEQFFGPGTRLTVL.